Sequencing of this T cell receptor beta chain was carried out in a study of cytomegalovirus exposure and HLA in healthy donors. The donors were part of the validation cohort, which consisted of under 150 subjects and was separate from the first cohort of around 620 subjects. Clones were sequenced by immunoSEQ multiplex PCR, and TCRdb holds only the in-frame ones, with some missing. The sample yields 110,000 to 150,000 clones, approximately 90% seen once. Per the germline V gene, CDR1 is SNHLY and CDR2 is FYNNEI. The CDR3 consists of 13 residues. Trimming at V came to 11 bases and at J to 9 bases, leaving 8 bases not matched to a gene.

Material for sequencing was PBMCs. This chain connects TRBV2 to TRBJ2-1; 12 bases agree with TRBD2. This sequence originates from a man aged 18 to 29 in good health and CMV-seronegative. CDR3 sequence: CAGASGLAGEQFF. The CDR3 region has the DNA TGTGCCGGTGCCTCGGGACTAGCGGGTGAGCAGTTCTTC.